Below, 17 T cell receptor beta chains from the same sample are listed, as sequenced in a study of blood T cell repertoires in COVID-19. TCRdb's table, derived via immunoSEQ multiplex PCR, lists solely in-frame clones and lacks some. The sample contains around 120,000 clones, less than 85% of which appear only once. Sequencing used peripheral blood. All receptors come from a young man with acute or convalescent COVID-19.

This chain uses TRBV7-3 with TRBJ2-2, with TRBD1 matching over 8 bases. Germline V gene sequence: CDR1 SGHTA, CDR2 FQGTGA. The CDR3 has 14 amino acids. V shed 5 bases and J 6 bases; nucleotides not matched to a gene: 5. The CDR3 DNA reads as TGTGCCAGCAGCCCCCGGGACAGGTCCGGGGAGCTGTTTTTT. Protein: CASSPRDRSGELFF.

V gene TRBV14 combines with J gene TRBJ2-7, with 8 positions matching TRBD2. CDR3 length: 15 amino acids. Trimming removed 4 bases from V and 2 bases from J; junction bases left unmatched: 7. The germline V gene encodes CDR1 SGHDN and CDR2 FVKESK. The CDR3 protein is CASSPGLALTYEQYV. In DNA form, the CDR3 reads TGTGCCAGCAGCCCCGGACTAGCACTTACCTACGAGCAGTACGTC.

This chain links TRBV4-2 with TRBJ1-1; D is possibly TRBD1 (5 bases). Trimming removed 3 bases from V and 5 bases from J, with 13 bases in between. This CDR3 contains 14 residues. Germline assignment: CDR1 LGHNA and CDR2 YNFKEQ. CDR3 residues: CASSQGLGGTEAFF. CDR3 nucleotide sequence: TGTGCCAGCAGCCAGGGACTAGGAGGTACTGAAGCTTTCTTT.

The chain combines TRBV6-6 with TRBJ2-7; 8 bases are shared with TRBD2. This CDR3 comprises 15 residues. From germline, CDR1 is MNHNY and CDR2 SVGAGI (reference sequence). With V trimmed by 2 bases and J by 2 bases, 5 bases remained unmatched. The CDR3 spells CASSYLSSGTYEQYV. The DNA of the CDR3 is TGTGCCAGCAGTTACCTTAGTAGCGGGACCTACGAGCAGTACGTC.

The V gene is TRBV6-5, the J gene TRBJ2-7; possibly TRBD1 for D (6 bases). Trimming removed 5 bases from V and 2 bases from J, with 16 bases in between. Germline loops: CDR1 MNHEY, CDR2 SVGAGI. CDR3 length equals 15 residues. CDR3 residues: CASSKGDNIPYEQYF. DNA for the CDR3: TGTGCCAGCAGTAAGGGGGACAACATACCCTACGAGCAGTACTTC.

DNA of the CDR3: TGCGCCAGCAGCCAAGCGCGGTCCGGGATGAACACTGAAGCTTTCTTT. This sequence encodes CASSQARSGMNTEAFF. The rearrangement uses TRBV4-3 and TRBJ1-1; D is unclear. Trimming took off 1 base at V and 0 bases at J, with 12 bases between the two ends. From germline, CDR1 is LGHNA and CDR2 YSLEER. CDR3 length equals 16 residues.

The chain is built from TRBV29-1 and TRBJ2-1, with 7 nucleotides matching TRBD1. Germline loops: CDR1 SQVTM, CDR2 ANQGSEA. The length of the CDR3 is 15 residues. The J segment lost 4 bases and the V segment lost 4 bases, leaving 10 bases of the junction unmatched. The CDR3 spells CSVAGLGTAYNEQFF. In DNA form, the CDR3 reads TGCAGCGTTGCCGGTTTAGGGACAGCATACAATGAGCAGTTCTTC.

This clone was recorded a few times. This chain uses TRBV29-1 with TRBJ1-2, with 8 bases that match TRBD1. CDR1 and CDR2 (germline): SQVTM, ANQGSEA. The CDR3 length is 12 residues. With 4 bases clipped from V and 8 bases from J, the junction kept 6 bases outside the gene matches. In DNA, the CDR3 is TGCAGCGTTGTTTCAGGGGGCGACGGCTACACCTTC. As protein: CSVVSGGDGYTF.

This rearrangement joins TRBV27 to TRBJ1-1; D possibly corresponds to TRBD1 (6 bases). The CDR3 loop spans 13 amino acids. Trimming took off 1 base at V and 7 bases at J, with 10 bases between the two ends. The germline V gene encodes CDR1 MNHEY and CDR2 SMNVEV (reference sequence). This CDR3 reads CASSLYPTGEAFF. CDR3 DNA: TGTGCCAGCAGTTTATACCCGACAGGTGAAGCTTTCTTT.

The chain links TRBV18 to TRBJ2-1, with TRBD2 matching 12 bases. With 5 bases clipped from V and 3 bases from J, the junction kept 8 bases outside the gene matches. Germline V lookup: CDR1 KGHSH, CDR2 LQKENI. CDR3 size: 17 residues. The CDR3 DNA is TGTGCCAGCTCAGTTGCTAGCGGGGGGGCCTTCTACAATGAGCAGTTCTTC. It specifies CASSVASGGAFYNEQFF.

The CDR3 region has the DNA TGTGCCAGCAGCCGAAACGGGGGGGCCGAAGCTTTCTTT. Its protein product is CASSRNGGAEAFF. The chain has TRBV7-3 and TRBJ1-1, with D maybe TRBD1 (6 bases). The germline V gene has CDR1 SGHTA and CDR2 FQGTGA. This CDR3 contains 13 residues. V lost 5 bases to trimming and J lost 8 bases, with 15 bases between them.

This chain connects TRBV28 to TRBJ2-4, with D possibly being TRBD1 (5 bases). The germline CDR1 and CDR2 sequences are MDHEN and SYDVKM. The CDR3 is 16 residues long. V lost 10 bases to trimming and J lost 3 bases, with 22 bases between them. CDR3: CATTSAGARGKNIQYF. The CDR3 coding sequence is TGTGCCACCACCTCGGCTGGGGCCCGAGGCAAAAACATTCAGTACTTC. Drawing the rest from reference TRBV28 and TRBJ2-4, the complete variable domain is DVKVTQSSRYLVKRTGEKVFLECVQDMDHENMFWYRQDPGLGLRLIYFSYDVKMKEKGDIPEGYSVSREKKERFSLILESASTNQTSMYLCATTSAGARGKNIQYFGAGTRLSVL.

This clone was picked up one time. The rearrangement joins TRBV9 to TRBJ2-1, with 14 bases matching TRBD2. CDR3 length: 17 residues. The ends lost 2 bases at V and 7 bases at J; junction bases unmatched: 8. Germline V lookup: CDR1 SGDLS, CDR2 YYNGEE. The CDR3 nucleotides are TGTGCCAGCAGCGTGACTAGCGGGGGGGCCCTCGGGAATGAGCAGTTCTTC. Translated: CASSVTSGGALGNEQFF.

The rearrangement joins TRBV6-1 to TRBJ2-7; no reliable D call. V was clipped by 2 bases and J by 1 base, with 6 bases between them. Germline CDR1 and CDR2: MNHNS and SASEGT. The CDR3 contains 13 residues. The CDR3 loop is CASSELNSYEQYF. CDR3 bases: TGTGCCAGCAGTGAACTAAATTCCTACGAGCAGTACTTC.

V is TRBV6-2 or TRBV6-3 and J is TRBJ2-3; D assignment may be TRBD1 or TRBD2 (5 bases each). This CDR3 region has 15 residues. Trimming took 6 bases from V and 3 from J, leaving 16 bases between them. From germline, CDR1 is MNHEY and CDR2 SVGEGT. CDR3 DNA sequence: TGTGCCAGCAGCCAGGGAGCTTCCCCGACAGATACGCAGTATTTT. Amino acid sequence: CASSQGASPTDTQYF.

The gene calls are TRBV6-2 or TRBV6-3 and TRBJ1-1; TRBD1 might be the D (6 bases). The CDR3 runs 18 residues. The germline CDR1 and CDR2 sequences are MNHEY and SVGEGT. The V gene lost 5 bases and the J gene lost 0 bases, with 22 bases spanning the gap. The CDR3 spells CASSTPPGRGTMNTEAFF. The DNA for the CDR3 is TGTGCCAGCAGTACACCCCCAGGGAGGGGGACCATGAACACTGAAGCTTTCTTT.

The genes are TRBV5-4 and TRBJ2-2, with TRBD2 matching over 7 bases. In germline, CDR1 is SGHNT, CDR2 YYREEE (reference sequence). The CDR3 contains 17 residues. J was trimmed by 2 bases and V by 0 bases; bases with no gene match: 7. CDR3 coding DNA: TGTGCCAGCAGCTTGGCGGGGCGGGGGATCAACACCGGGGAGCTGTTTTTT. Its protein is CASSLAGRGINTGELFF.